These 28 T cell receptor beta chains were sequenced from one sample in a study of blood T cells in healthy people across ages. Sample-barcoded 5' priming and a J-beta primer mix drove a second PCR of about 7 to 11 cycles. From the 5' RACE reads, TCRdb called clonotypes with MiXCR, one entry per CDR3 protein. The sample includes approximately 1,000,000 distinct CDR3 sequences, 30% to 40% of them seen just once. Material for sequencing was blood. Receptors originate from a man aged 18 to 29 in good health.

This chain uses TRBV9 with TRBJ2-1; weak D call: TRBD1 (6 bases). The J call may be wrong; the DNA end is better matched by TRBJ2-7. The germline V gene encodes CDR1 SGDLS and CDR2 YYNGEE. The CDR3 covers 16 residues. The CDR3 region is CASSTRQESSYNEQYF. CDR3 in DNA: TGTGCCAGCAGCACGAGACAGGAGAGCTCCTACAATGAGCAGTACTTC.

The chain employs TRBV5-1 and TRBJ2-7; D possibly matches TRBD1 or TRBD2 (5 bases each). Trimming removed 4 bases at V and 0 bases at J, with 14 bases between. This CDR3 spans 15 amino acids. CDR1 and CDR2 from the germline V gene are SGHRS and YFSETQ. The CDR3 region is CASSLTGTDSYEQYF. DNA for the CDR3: TGCGCCAGCAGCCTCACCGGGACGGACTCCTACGAGCAGTACTTC.

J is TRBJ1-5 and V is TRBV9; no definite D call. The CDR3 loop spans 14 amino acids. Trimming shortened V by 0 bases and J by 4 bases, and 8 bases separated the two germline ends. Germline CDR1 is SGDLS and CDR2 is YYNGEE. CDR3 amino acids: CASSVDPFNQPQHF. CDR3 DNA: TGTGCCAGCAGCGTAGACCCCTTTAATCAGCCCCAGCATTTT.

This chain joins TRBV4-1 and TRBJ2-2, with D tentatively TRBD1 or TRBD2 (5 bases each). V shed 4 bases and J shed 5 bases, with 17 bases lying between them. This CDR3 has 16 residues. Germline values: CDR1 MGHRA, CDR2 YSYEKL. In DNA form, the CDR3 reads TGCGCCAGCAGCCCACCTTTTCGAGGGGTGACCGGGGAGCTGTTTTTT. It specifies CASSPPFRGVTGELFF.

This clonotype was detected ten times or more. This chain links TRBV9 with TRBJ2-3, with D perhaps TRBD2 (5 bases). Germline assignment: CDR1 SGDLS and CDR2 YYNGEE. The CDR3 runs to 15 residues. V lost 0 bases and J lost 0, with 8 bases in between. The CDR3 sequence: CASSVGGLSTDTQYF. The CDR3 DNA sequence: TGTGCCAGCAGCGTAGGCGGGCTTAGCACAGATACGCAGTATTTT.

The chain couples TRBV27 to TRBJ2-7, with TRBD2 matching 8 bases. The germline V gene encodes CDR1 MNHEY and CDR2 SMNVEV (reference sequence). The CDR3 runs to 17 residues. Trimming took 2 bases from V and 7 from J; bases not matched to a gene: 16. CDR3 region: CASSLISGGVSYNEQYF. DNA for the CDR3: TGTGCCAGCAGTTTAATAAGCGGGGGAGTCTCCTACAATGAGCAGTACTTC.

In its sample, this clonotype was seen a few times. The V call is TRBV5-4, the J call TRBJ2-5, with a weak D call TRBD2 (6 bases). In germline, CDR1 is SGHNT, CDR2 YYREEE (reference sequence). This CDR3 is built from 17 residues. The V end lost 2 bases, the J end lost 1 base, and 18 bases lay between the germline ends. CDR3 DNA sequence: TGTGCCAGCAGCTTTGAGAAGCGGGCGTGGGTCCAAGAGACCCAGTACTTC. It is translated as CASSFEKRAWVQETQYF.

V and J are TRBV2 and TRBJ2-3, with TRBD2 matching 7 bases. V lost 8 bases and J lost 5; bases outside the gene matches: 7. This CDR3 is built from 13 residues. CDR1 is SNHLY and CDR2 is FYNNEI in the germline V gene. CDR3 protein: CASDPGGIDTQYF. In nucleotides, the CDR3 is TGTGCCAGCGATCCGGGAGGCATAGATACGCAGTATTTT.

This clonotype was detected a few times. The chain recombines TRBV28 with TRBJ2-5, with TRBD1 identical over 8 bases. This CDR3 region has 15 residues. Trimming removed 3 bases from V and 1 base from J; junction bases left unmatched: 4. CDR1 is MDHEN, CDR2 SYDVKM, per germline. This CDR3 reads CASSLSQGAQETQYF. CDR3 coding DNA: TGTGCCAGCAGTTTGTCGCAGGGGGCCCAAGAGACCCAGTACTTC.

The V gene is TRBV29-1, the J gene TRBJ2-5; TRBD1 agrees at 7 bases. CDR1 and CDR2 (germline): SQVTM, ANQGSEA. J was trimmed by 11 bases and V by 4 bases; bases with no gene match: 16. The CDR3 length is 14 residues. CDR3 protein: CSVGRGGRNNEQYF. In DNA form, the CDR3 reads TGCAGCGTTGGAAGAGGGGGCCGCAACAATGAGCAGTACTTC.

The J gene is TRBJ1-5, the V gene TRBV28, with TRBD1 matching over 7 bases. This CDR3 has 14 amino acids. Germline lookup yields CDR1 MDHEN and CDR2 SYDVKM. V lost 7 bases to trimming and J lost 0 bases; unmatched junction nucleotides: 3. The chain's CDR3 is CASNTGVSNQPQHF. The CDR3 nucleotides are TGTGCCAGCAACACAGGGGTTAGCAATCAGCCCCAGCATTTT.

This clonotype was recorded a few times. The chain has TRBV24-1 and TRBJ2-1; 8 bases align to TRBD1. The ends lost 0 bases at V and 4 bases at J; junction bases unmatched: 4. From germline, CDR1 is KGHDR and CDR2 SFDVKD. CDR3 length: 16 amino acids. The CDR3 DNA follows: TGTGCCACCAGTGATTTGGACAGGGGTCCTTACAATGAGCAGTTCTTC. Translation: CATSDLDRGPYNEQFF.

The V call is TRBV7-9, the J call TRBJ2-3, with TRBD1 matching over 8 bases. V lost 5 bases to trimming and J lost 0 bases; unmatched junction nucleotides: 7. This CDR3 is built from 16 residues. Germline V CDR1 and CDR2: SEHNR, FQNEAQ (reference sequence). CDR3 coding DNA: TGTGCCAGCAGCCCCCGGACAGGGATTAGCACAGATACGCAGTATTTT. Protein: CASSPRTGISTDTQYF.

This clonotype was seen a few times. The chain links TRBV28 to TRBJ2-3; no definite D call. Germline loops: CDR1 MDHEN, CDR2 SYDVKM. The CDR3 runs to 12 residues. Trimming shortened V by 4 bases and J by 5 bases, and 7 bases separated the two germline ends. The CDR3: CASSSKGDTQYF. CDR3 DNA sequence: TGTGCCAGCAGTTCCAAAGGAGATACGCAGTATTTT.

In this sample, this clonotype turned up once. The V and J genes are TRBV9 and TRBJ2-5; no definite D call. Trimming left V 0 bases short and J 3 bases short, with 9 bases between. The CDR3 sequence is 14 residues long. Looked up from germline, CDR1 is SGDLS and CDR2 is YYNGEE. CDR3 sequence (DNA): TGTGCCAGCAGCGTAGTGGCAGGCGAAGAGACCCAGTACTTC. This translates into CASSVVAGEETQYF. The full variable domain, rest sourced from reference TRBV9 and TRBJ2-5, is DSGVTQTPKHLITATGQRVTLRCSPRSGDLSVYWYQQSLDQGLQFLIQYYNGEERAKGNILERFSAQQFPDLHSELNLSSLELGDSALYFCASSVVAGEETQYFGPGTRLLVL.

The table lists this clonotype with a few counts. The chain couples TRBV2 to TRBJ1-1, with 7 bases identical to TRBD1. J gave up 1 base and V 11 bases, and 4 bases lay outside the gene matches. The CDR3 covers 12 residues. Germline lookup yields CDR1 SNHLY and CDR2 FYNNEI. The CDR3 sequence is CAGRQGNTEAFF. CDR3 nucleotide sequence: TGTGCCGGGAGACAGGGGAACACTGAAGCTTTCTTT.

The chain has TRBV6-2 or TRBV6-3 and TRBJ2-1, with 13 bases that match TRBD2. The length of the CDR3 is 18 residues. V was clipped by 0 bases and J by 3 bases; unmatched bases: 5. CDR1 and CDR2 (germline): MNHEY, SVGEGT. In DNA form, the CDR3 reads TGTGCCAGCAGTTACTCCCCGACTAGCGGGGGGATCTACAATGAGCAGTTCTTC. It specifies CASSYSPTSGGIYNEQFF.

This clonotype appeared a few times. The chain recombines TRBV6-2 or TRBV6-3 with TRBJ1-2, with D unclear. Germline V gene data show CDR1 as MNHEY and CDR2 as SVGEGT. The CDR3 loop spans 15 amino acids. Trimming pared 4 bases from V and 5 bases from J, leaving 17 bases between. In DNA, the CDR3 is TGTGCCAGCAGTTCGTCGTTTCCCTCACCTTATGGCTACACCTTC. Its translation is CASSSSFPSPYGYTF.

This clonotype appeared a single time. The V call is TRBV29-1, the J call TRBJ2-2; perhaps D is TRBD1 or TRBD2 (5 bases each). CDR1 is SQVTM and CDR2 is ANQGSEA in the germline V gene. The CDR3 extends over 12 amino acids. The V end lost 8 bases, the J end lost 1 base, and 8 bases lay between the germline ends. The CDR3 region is CSLRGNTGELFF. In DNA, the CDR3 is TGCAGCCTGAGGGGGAACACCGGGGAGCTGTTTTTT.

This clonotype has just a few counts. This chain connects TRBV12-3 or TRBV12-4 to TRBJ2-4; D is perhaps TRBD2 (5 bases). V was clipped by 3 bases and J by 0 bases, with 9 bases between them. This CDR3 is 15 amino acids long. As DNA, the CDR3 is TGTGCCAGCAGTTTCGGGGATTTAGCCAAAAACATTCAGTACTTC. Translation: CASSFGDLAKNIQYF.

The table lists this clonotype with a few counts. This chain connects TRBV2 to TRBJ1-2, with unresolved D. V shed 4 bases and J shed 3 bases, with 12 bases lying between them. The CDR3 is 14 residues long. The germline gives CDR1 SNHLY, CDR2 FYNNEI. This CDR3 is CASSVTRTDYGYTF. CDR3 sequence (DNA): TGTGCCAGCAGTGTCACCCGAACCGACTATGGCTACACCTTC. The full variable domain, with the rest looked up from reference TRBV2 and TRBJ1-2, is EPEVTQTPSHQVTQMGQEVILRCVPISNHLYFYWYRQILGQKVEFLVSFYNNEISEKSEIFDDQFSVERPDGSNFTLKIRSTKLEDSAMYFCASSVTRTDYGYTFGSGTRLTVV.

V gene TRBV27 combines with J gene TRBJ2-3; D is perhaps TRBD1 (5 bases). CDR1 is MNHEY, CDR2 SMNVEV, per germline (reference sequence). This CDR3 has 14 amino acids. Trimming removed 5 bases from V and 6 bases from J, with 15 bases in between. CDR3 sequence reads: CASSPRASGDTQYF. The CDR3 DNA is TGTGCCAGCAGTCCCCGGGCGTCAGGGGATACGCAGTATTTT.

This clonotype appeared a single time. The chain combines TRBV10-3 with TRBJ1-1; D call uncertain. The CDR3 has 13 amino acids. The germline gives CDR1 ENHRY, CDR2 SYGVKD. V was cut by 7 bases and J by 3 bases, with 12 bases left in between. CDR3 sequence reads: CAITRGADTEAFF. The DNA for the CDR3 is TGTGCCATCACTCGTGGAGCGGACACTGAAGCTTTCTTT.

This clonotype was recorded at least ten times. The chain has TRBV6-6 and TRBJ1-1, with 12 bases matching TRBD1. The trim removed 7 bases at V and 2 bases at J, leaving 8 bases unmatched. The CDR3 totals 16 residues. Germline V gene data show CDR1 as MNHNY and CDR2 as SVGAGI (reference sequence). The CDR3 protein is CASIPRDRGHNTEAFF. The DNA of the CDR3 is TGTGCCAGCATCCCCCGGGACAGGGGGCATAACACTGAAGCTTTCTTT.

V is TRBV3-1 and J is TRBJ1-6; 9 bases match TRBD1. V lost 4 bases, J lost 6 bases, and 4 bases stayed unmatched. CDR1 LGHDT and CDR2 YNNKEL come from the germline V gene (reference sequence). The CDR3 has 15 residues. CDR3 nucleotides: TGTGCCAGCAGCCGGTTGGACAGGGGTAATTCACCCCTCCACTTT. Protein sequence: CASSRLDRGNSPLHF.

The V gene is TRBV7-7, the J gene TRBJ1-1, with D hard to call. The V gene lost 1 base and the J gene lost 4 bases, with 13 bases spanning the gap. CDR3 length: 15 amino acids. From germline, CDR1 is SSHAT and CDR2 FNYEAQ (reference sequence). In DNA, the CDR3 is TGTGCCAGCAGCTTAGATCCGGTCACTGCCACTGAAGCTTTCTTT. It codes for CASSLDPVTATEAFF. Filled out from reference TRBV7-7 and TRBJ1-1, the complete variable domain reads GAGVSQSPRYKVTKRGQDVTLRCDPISSHATLYWYQQALGQGPEFLTYFNYEAQPDKSGLPSDRFSAERPEGSISTLTIQRTEQRDSAMYRCASSLDPVTATEAFFGQGTRLTVV.

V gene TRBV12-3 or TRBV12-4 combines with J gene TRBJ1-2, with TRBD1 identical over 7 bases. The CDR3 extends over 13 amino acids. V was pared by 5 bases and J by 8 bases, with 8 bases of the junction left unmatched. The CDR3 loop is CASSARGLGGYTF. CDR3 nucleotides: TGTGCCAGCAGTGCCAGGGGGTTGGGGGGCTACACCTTC.

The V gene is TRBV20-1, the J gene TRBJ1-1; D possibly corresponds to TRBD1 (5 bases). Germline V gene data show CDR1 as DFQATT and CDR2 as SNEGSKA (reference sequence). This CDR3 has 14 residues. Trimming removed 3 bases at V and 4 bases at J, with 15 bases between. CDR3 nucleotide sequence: TGCAGTGCTAGGAGCCAGGGTGATATCACTGAAGCTTTCTTT. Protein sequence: CSARSQGDITEAFF.